The sequence of this T cell receptor (beta chain) was determined in a study of cytomegalovirus exposure and HLA in healthy donors. Overall study results and limits: A highly shared variant cluster was judged a likely technical artifact.

About this clone itself: The target antigen is unknown.

With 7 bases clipped from V and 3 bases from J, the junction kept 4 bases outside the gene matches. CDR1 is SGHRS and CDR2 is YFSETQ in the germline V gene. This CDR3 comprises 13 residues. 13 Jbeta primers and 60 Vbeta primers were used for the PCR. TCRdb keeps only in-frame clones here, not all; method: immunoSEQ multiplex PCR. This table has under 300,000 clones, 85% to 95% appearing once. The chain uses TRBV5-1 and TRBJ2-1, with TRBD2 matching over 7 bases. The TCR was taken from a girl aged 2-10 years in good health and CMV-seronegative. Sequences were obtained from PBMCs. CDR3 DNA sequence: TGCGCCAGCGGGAGGGCCAACTACAATGAGCAGTTCTTC. Its protein product is CASGRANYNEQFF.